The 32 T cell receptor beta chains given below trace back to one sample, sequenced in a study of cytomegalovirus exposure and HLA in healthy donors. Clones were sequenced by immunoSEQ multiplex PCR, and TCRdb holds only the in-frame ones, with some missing. The table lists more than 55,000 clones, roughly 92% of them singletons, with 0.55% to 0.65% in the top ten. The material sequenced was PBMCs. The receptors come from a woman aged 18 to 35 in good health and CMV-seronegative.

The rearrangement links TRBV4-1 to TRBJ1-4; D unclear. CDR3 length: 17 amino acids. With 4 bases removed from V and 0 bases from J, the gap between germline ends came to 15 bases. In germline, CDR1 is MGHRA, CDR2 YSYEKL. The CDR3 protein is CASSPLFERPTNEKLFF. DNA of the CDR3: TGCGCCAGCAGCCCCCTTTTTGAGCGCCCAACTAATGAAAAACTGTTTTTT.

In nucleotides, the CDR3 is TGTGCCAGCAGACGACTGAGCTCTGGAAACACCATATATTTT. Residues: CASRRLSSGNTIYF. V is TRBV6-5 and J is TRBJ1-3, with D unclear. Per the germline V gene, CDR1 is MNHEY and CDR2 is SVGAGI. With 6 bases removed from V and 0 bases from J, the gap between germline ends came to 9 bases. The CDR3 is 14 residues long.

The V and J genes are TRBV28 and TRBJ1-2; no reliable D call. Per the germline V gene, CDR1 is MDHEN and CDR2 is SYDVKM. Trimming stripped 2 bases from V and 3 bases from J, with 13 bases between. The length of the CDR3 is 15 residues. The CDR3, as DNA: TGTGCCAGCAGTTTAGGCGGCCGGTCCTACTATGGCTACACCTTC. This gives the protein CASSLGGRSYYGYTF.

This clone was picked up one time. CDR3 bases: TGTGCCAGCAGCCAAGAGCCGCGGGGGTACAAGCTCGAGCAGTACTTC. Translation gives CASSQEPRGYKLEQYF. The chain joins TRBV4-2 to TRBJ2-7; 7 bases agree with TRBD2. Germline loops: CDR1 LGHNA, CDR2 YNFKEQ. This CDR3 is built from 16 residues. Trimming at V came to 0 bases and at J to 6 bases, leaving 11 bases not matched to a gene.

This clone was detected once. This sequence joins TRBV2 and TRBJ1-5; TRBD1 might be the D (6 bases). Germline V CDR1 and CDR2: SNHLY, FYNNEI. The CDR3 sequence is 13 residues long. The V and J ends lost 6 bases and 5 bases respectively, with 11 bases between them. The CDR3 reads CASSDGTYQPQHF. CDR3 nucleotides: TGTGCCAGCAGCGACGGGACATATCAGCCCCAGCATTTT.

This chain connects TRBV5-1 to TRBJ2-1, with 10 bases lining up with TRBD1. The CDR3 loop spans 14 amino acids. After removal of 5 bases from V and 7 bases from J, the junction contained 6 bases not matched to a gene. Germline CDR1 and CDR2: SGHRS and YFSETQ. CDR3 DNA: TGCGCCAGCAGTCTTAGGACAGGGGGGAATGAGCAGTTCTTC. Amino acid sequence: CASSLRTGGNEQFF.

V gene TRBV27 combines with J gene TRBJ1-2, with D possibly TRBD1 on 6 matching bases. CDR1 is MNHEY and CDR2 is SMNVEV in the germline V gene (reference sequence). Deletions cut 6 bases from V and 4 bases from J, with 15 bases between. The CDR3 contains 14 residues. DNA of the CDR3: TGTGCCAGCAGATACCGGGACACAAGCTATGGCTACACCTTC. Translated: CASRYRDTSYGYTF.

Judged by abundance, this clone is medium-sized. The J gene is TRBJ2-7, the V gene TRBV5-1, with 11 positions matching TRBD1. The ends lost 4 bases at V and 6 bases at J; junction bases unmatched: 6. The CDR3 totals 14 residues. Germline values: CDR1 SGHRS, CDR2 YFSETQ. Here the CDR3 DNA reads TGCGCCAGCAGCCCCGGGACAGGGGGAGGCGAGCAGTACTTC. It specifies CASSPGTGGGEQYF.

The V call is TRBV5-1, the J call TRBJ2-2; a possible D gene is TRBD2 (5 bases). Between the trimmed V and J ends, which lost 1 base and 6 bases, there was a span of 10 bases. This CDR3 region has 14 residues. From germline, CDR1 is SGHRS and CDR2 YFSETQ. CDR3 in DNA: TGCGCCAGCAGCTTGAGGATAGCGCCCGGGGAGCTGTTTTTT. It codes for CASSLRIAPGELFF.

This clone was observed once. V gene TRBV19 combines with J gene TRBJ1-5; 8 nucleotides line up with TRBD1. The V and J ends lost 6 bases and 3 bases, in that order; junction bases with no gene match: 7. Per the germline V gene, CDR1 is LNHDA and CDR2 is SQIVND (reference sequence). This CDR3 has 15 amino acids. CDR3 region: CASRSGQGLNQPQHF. CDR3 in DNA: TGTGCCAGTAGATCTGGACAGGGTCTCAATCAGCCCCAGCATTTT.

The rearrangement uses TRBV10-2 and TRBJ2-3; D is possibly TRBD2 (6 bases). V was cut by 5 bases and J by 2 bases, with 14 bases left in between. CDR3 size: 15 residues. Germline V gene lookup returns CDR1 WSHSY and CDR2 SAAADI. CDR3 nucleotide sequence: TGCGCCAGCAGTATGCGGCGGGGAGTCACAGATACGCAGTATTTT. Translation: CASSMRRGVTDTQYF.

The rearrangement joins TRBV6-5 to TRBJ1-1; 7 nucleotides align to TRBD1. Germline V lookup: CDR1 MNHEY, CDR2 SVGAGI. This CDR3 spans 14 amino acids. V shed 5 bases and J 1 base; nucleotides not matched to a gene: 4. The CDR3 protein is CASSQQGKNTEAFF. The DNA for the CDR3 is TGTGCCAGCAGTCAACAGGGGAAGAACACTGAAGCTTTCTTT.

This chain joins TRBV6-5 and TRBJ2-1; unclear D gene. Germline CDR1 is MNHEY and CDR2 is SVGAGI. V lost 8 bases and J 5 bases, leaving 13 bases between the germline ends. This CDR3 contains 13 residues. The CDR3 region is CASRRLSDNEQFF. The CDR3 coding sequence is TGTGCCAGCCGAAGACTTTCCGACAATGAGCAGTTCTTC.

The chain combines TRBV7-9 with TRBJ1-2, with D unclear. V dropped 3 bases and J dropped 8 bases, with 13 bases sitting between them. The germline gives CDR1 SEHNR, CDR2 FQNEAQ (reference sequence). This CDR3 has 13 amino acids. Here the CDR3 reads CASSLASFEGYTF. The CDR3, as DNA: TGTGCCAGCAGCTTGGCCTCCTTTGAAGGCTACACCTTC. Combining the CDR3 with reference TRBV7-9 and TRBJ1-2 gives the whole variable domain DTGVSQNPRHKITKRGQNVTFRCDPISEHNRLYWYRQTLGQGPEFLTYFQNEAQLEKSRLLSDRFSAERPKGSFSTLEIQRTEQGDSAMYLCASSLASFEGYTFGSGTRLTVV.

The rearrangement links TRBV7-6 to TRBJ2-1; TRBD1 agrees at 8 bases. From germline, CDR1 is SGHVS and CDR2 FNYEAQ. V was clipped by 1 base and J by 12 bases; unmatched bases: 20. The CDR3 is made up of 18 amino acids. CDR3: CASSLGDPTGVKGGRQFF. Here the CDR3 DNA reads TGTGCCAGCAGCTTAGGAGACCCGACAGGGGTTAAGGGCGGCAGGCAGTTCTTC. Full variable domain (rest looked up from reference TRBV7-6 and TRBJ2-1): GAGVSQSPRYKVTKRGQDVALRCDPISGHVSLYWYRQALGQGPEFLTYFNYEAQQDKSGLPNDRFSAERPEGSISTLTIQRTEQRDSAMYRCASSLGDPTGVKGGRQFFGPGTRLTVL.

This chain joins TRBV5-1 and TRBJ1-3; possible D gene TRBD1, 5 bases. The CDR3 is 16 amino acids. Germline loops: CDR1 SGHRS, CDR2 YFSETQ. The V end lost 4 bases, the J end lost 0 bases, and 14 bases lay between the germline ends. CDR3: CASSLPGGSSGNTIYF. The CDR3 coding sequence is TGCGCCAGCAGCCTACCCGGGGGGAGCTCTGGAAACACCATATATTTT.

CDR3 loop: CASSYSGGDKETQYF. As DNA, the CDR3 is TGTGCCAGCAGCTATAGCGGGGGTGATAAAGAGACCCAGTACTTC. The chain is built from TRBV6-5 and TRBJ2-5; 9 bases agree with TRBD2. Trimming cost V 6 bases and J 3 bases; bases outside gene matches: 8. Per the germline V gene, CDR1 is MNHEY and CDR2 is SVGAGI. The CDR3 loop spans 15 amino acids.

By share, this clone ranks as medium-sized. The chain couples TRBV29-1 to TRBJ1-5; 7 bases are shared with TRBD1. The CDR3 spans 13 residues. V gave up 4 bases and J gave up 5 bases; unmatched junction bases: 5. The germline CDR1 and CDR2 sequences are SQVTM and ANQGSEA. The CDR3 DNA is TGCAGCGTTGGTACAGGGGAATATCAGCCCCAGCATTTT. Its translation: CSVGTGEYQPQHF.

The rearrangement joins TRBV14 to TRBJ1-2; TRBD1 matches 7 bases. J was trimmed by 7 bases and V by 4 bases; bases with no gene match: 9. Germline assignment: CDR1 SGHDN and CDR2 FVKESK. The CDR3 has 14 amino acids. In nucleotides, the CDR3 is TGTGCCAGCAGCCTAAACAGGGGAAGGGGTGGCTACACCTTC. Its translation: CASSLNRGRGGYTF.

For this clone: The junction departs from the called germline gene at one end, perhaps through a read error. The J gene is TRBJ2-6, the V gene TRBV18, with TRBD2 as a possible D gene (6 bases). Germline V gene lookup returns CDR1 KGHSH and CDR2 LQKENI. This CDR3 has 15 amino acids. The CDR3 loop is CASSPPGTGVNVLTF. The CDR3 DNA sequence: TGTGCCAGCTCACCGCCAGGGACTGGGGTCAACGTCCTGACTTTC.

The chain uses TRBV7-8 and TRBJ2-7; the match to TRBD1 covers 10 bases. V gave up 5 bases and J gave up 2 bases; unmatched junction bases: 15. The CDR3 loop spans 18 amino acids. Germline V gives CDR1 SGHVS, CDR2 FQNEAQ. CDR3 DNA: TGTGCCAGCAGCAACCCCGGGACAGGGGTTGGCGGTACCTACGAGCAGTACTTC. This encodes CASSNPGTGVGGTYEQYF. The full variable domain, completed using reference TRBV7-8 and TRBJ2-7, is GAGVSQSPRYKVAKRGQDVALRCDPISGHVSLFWYQQALGQGPEFLTYFQNEAQLDKSGLPSDRFFAERPEGSVSTLKIQRTQQEDSAVYLCASSNPGTGVGGTYEQYFGPGTRLTVT.

This clone was recorded once. The genes are TRBV5-4 and TRBJ2-7; the match to TRBD1 covers 7 bases. The junction had 0 bases not matched to a gene; V was cut back by 3 bases and J by 0 bases. Germline assignment: CDR1 SGHNT and CDR2 YYREEE (reference sequence). CDR3 length: 13 residues. The CDR3 sequence: CASSWTGSYEQYF. The CDR3 DNA reads TGTGCCAGCAGCTGGACAGGCTCCTACGAGCAGTACTTC.

The chain recombines TRBV6-4 with TRBJ1-1; 9 bases map to TRBD1. CDR3 length equals 19 residues. Per germline, CDR1 MRHNA and CDR2 SNTAGT. With V trimmed by 2 bases and J by 1 base, 14 bases remained unmatched. The CDR3 reads CASSDTPYRGRKGNTEAFF. DNA of the CDR3: TGTGCCAGCAGTGACACCCCCTACAGGGGGCGCAAGGGGAACACTGAAGCTTTCTTT.

V gene TRBV7-2 combines with J gene TRBJ2-3, with 8 bases that match TRBD2. V shed 7 bases and J 6 bases; nucleotides not matched to a gene: 18. CDR1 is SGHTA, CDR2 FQGNSA, per germline. The CDR3 totals 17 residues. CDR3: CASIIIGGPGGPDTQYF. DNA for the CDR3: TGTGCCAGCATCATTATTGGTGGGCCGGGGGGGCCCGATACGCAGTATTTT.

V usage is TRBV27 and J usage is TRBJ2-3, with TRBD1 identical over 7 bases. Germline-derived CDR1 and CDR2 are MNHEY and SMNVEV (reference sequence). J gave up 5 bases and V 4 bases, and 21 bases lay outside the gene matches. The CDR3 is 19 amino acids. The DNA of the CDR3 is TGTGCCAGCAGTTCCATAGGGGCAGGGGGTAGGGGCCGTGGAGATACGCAGTATTTT. It is translated as CASSSIGAGGRGRGDTQYF.

The V and J genes are TRBV27 and TRBJ2-1, with D hard to call. The length of the CDR3 is 14 residues. The V end lost 3 bases, the J end lost 1 base, and 7 bases lay between the germline ends. CDR1 MNHEY and CDR2 SMNVEV come from the germline V gene (reference sequence). DNA for the CDR3: TGTGCCAGCAGTTTCCTGGAGTCCTACAATGAGCAGTTCTTC. Encoded protein: CASSFLESYNEQFF.

CDR3 sequence reads: CAWNQGADTGELFF. The CDR3 nucleotides read TGTGCCTGGAACCAGGGGGCCGACACCGGGGAGCTGTTTTTT. V usage is TRBV30 and J usage is TRBJ2-2; 8 bases are shared with TRBD1. The trim removed 4 bases at V and 3 bases at J, leaving 4 bases unmatched. The germline V gene encodes CDR1 GTSNPN and CDR2 SVGIG (reference sequence). The CDR3 spans 14 residues.

The chain recombines TRBV10-3 with TRBJ2-7; TRBD1 matches 10 bases. The germline V gene encodes CDR1 ENHRY and CDR2 SYGVKD. This CDR3 contains 16 residues. Trimming took 4 bases from V and 5 from J; bases not matched to a gene: 11. The CDR3 DNA is TGTGCCATCAGTGGCCGTCCGGGACAGGGGATCAACGAGCAGTACTTC. It encodes CAISGRPGQGINEQYF.

The chain couples TRBV5-4 to TRBJ2-5; D is uncertain. V was shortened by 0 bases and J by 5 bases, with 8 bases between the two germline ends. CDR3 length: 13 amino acids. In germline, CDR1 is SGHNT, CDR2 YYREEE (reference sequence). This CDR3 reads CASSLVPGETQYF. DNA for the CDR3: TGTGCCAGCAGCTTGGTGCCCGGGGAGACCCAGTACTTC.

The chain has TRBV5-1 and TRBJ2-2; 8 positions match TRBD1. The CDR3 totals 17 residues. V was pared by 0 bases and J by 5 bases, with 9 bases of the junction left unmatched. The germline V gene has CDR1 SGHRS and CDR2 YFSETQ. The CDR3 nucleotides are TGCGCCAGCAGCTTGGCAGACAGGGGAATGGAAACCGGGGAGCTGTTTTTT. It is translated as CASSLADRGMETGELFF.

The rearrangement links TRBV19 to TRBJ1-5; possibly TRBD1 for D (5 bases). Germline values: CDR1 LNHDA, CDR2 SQIVND (reference sequence). With 3 bases removed from V and 6 bases from J, the gap between germline ends came to 9 bases. There are 13 residues in the CDR3. Written as DNA, the CDR3 is TGTGCCAGTAGTATGGGGCCCGGTCAGCCCCAGCATTTT. This sequence encodes CASSMGPGQPQHF.

The chain has TRBV19 and TRBJ1-1; 9 nucleotides line up with TRBD1. The junction had 6 bases not matched to a gene; V was cut back by 8 bases and J by 2 bases. The V gene's germline CDR1 is LNHDA and CDR2 SQIVND (reference sequence). The CDR3 is 14 residues long. As DNA, the CDR3 is TGTGCCAGTTGGACAGGGGAGGAAAACACTGAAGCTTTCTTT. It encodes CASWTGEENTEAFF.